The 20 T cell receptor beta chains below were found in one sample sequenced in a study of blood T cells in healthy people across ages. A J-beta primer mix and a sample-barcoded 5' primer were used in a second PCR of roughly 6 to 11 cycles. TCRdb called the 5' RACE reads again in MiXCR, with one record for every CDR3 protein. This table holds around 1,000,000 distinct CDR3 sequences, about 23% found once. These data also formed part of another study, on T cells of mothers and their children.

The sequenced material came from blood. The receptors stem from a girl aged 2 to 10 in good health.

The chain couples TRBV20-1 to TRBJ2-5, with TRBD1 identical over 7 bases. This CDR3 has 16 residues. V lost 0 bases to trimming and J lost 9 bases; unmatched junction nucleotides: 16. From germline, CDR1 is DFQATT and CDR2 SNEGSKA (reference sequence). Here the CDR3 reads CSARDTKRTGVASQYF. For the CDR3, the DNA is TGCAGTGCTAGAGACACAAAACGAACAGGGGTAGCGTCCCAGTACTTC.

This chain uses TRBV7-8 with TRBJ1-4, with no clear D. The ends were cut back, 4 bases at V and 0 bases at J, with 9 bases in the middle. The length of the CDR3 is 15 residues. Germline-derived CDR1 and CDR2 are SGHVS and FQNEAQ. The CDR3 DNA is TGTGCCAGCAGCTCACACTTCGCAACTAATGAAAAACTGTTTTTT. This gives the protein CASSSHFATNEKLFF.

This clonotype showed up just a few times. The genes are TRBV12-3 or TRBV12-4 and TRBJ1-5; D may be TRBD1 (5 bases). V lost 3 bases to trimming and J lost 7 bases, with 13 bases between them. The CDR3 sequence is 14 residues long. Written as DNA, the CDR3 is TGTGCCAGCAGTTTTTTGGGGGGGAACCAGCCCCAGCATTTT. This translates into CASSFLGGNQPQHF.

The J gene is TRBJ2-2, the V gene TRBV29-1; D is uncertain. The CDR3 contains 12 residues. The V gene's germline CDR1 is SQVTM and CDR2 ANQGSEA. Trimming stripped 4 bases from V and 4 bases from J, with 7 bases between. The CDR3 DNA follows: TGCAGCGTTGTGGTCATCACCGGGGAGCTGTTTTTT. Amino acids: CSVVVITGELFF.

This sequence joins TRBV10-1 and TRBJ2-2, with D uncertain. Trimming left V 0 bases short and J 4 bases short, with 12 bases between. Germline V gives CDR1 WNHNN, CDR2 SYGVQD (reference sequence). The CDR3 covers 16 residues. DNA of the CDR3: TGCGCCAGCAGTGAGTCTTCCAGCCGTGGCACCGGGGAGCTGTTTTTT. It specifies CASSESSSRGTGELFF.

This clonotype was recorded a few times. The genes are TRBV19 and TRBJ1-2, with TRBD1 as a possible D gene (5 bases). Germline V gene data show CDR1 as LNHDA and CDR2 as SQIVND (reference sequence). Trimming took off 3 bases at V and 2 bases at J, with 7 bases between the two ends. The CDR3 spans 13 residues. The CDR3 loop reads CASSIQGNYGYTF. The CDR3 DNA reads TGTGCCAGTAGTATCCAGGGAAACTATGGCTACACCTTC.

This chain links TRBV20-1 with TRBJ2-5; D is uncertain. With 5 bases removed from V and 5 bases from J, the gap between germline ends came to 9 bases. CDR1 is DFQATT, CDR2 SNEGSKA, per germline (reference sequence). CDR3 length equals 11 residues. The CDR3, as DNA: TGCAGTGCTCGAGCGTGGGAGACCCAGTACTTC. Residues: CSARAWETQYF.

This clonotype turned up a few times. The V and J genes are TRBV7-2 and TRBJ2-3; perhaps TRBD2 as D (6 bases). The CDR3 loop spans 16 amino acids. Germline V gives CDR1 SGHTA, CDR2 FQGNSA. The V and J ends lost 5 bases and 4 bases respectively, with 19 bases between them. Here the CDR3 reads CASSRRTSLKPDTQYF. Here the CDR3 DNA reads TGTGCCAGCAGCCGGAGAACTAGCCTCAAGCCAGATACGCAGTATTTT.

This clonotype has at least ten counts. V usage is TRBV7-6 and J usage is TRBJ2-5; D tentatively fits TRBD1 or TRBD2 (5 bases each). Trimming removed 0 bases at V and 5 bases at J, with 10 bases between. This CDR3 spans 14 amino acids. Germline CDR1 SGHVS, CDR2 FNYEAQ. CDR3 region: CASSLARAGETQYF. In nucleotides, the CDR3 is TGTGCCAGCAGCTTAGCGAGGGCAGGGGAGACCCAGTACTTC.

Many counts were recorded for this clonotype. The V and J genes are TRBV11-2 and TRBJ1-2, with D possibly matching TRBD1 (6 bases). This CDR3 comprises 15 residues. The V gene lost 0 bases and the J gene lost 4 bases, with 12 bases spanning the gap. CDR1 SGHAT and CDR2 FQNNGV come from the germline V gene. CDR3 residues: CASSLDLGALYGYTF. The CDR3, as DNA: TGTGCCAGCAGCTTAGATCTGGGGGCACTCTATGGCTACACCTTC. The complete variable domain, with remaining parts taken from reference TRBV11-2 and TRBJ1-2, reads EAGVAQSPRYKIIEKRQSVAFWCNPISGHATLYWYQQILGQGPKLLIQFQNNGVVDDSQLPKDRFSAERLKGVDSTLKIQPAKLEDSAVYLCASSLDLGALYGYTFGSGTRLTVV.

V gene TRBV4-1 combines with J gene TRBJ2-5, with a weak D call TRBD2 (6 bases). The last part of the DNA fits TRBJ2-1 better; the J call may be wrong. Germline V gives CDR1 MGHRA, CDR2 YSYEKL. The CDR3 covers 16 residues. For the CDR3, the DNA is TGCGCCAGCAGCCAAGATTCGGAGGGATTGGTCAATGAGCAGTTCTTC. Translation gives CASSQDSEGLVNEQFF.

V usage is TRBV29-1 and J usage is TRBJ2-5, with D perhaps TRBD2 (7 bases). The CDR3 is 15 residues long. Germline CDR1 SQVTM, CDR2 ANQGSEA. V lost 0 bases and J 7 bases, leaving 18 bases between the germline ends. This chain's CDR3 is CSVEDLAGALGTQYF. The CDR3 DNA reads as TGCAGCGTTGAAGATTTGGCGGGGGCTTTAGGGACCCAGTACTTC.

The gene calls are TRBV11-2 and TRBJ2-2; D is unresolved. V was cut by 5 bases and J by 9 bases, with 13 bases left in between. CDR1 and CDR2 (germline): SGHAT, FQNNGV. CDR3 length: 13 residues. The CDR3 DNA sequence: TGTGCCAGCAGCCCCAGTACCGCCCGGGAGCTGTTTTTT. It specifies CASSPSTARELFF.

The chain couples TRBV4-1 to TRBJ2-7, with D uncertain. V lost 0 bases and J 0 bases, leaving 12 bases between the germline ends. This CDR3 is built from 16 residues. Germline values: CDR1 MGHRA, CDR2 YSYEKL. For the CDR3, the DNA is TGCGCCAGCAGCCAAGAACAGCATGGGGACTCCTACGAGCAGTACTTC. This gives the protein CASSQEQHGDSYEQYF.

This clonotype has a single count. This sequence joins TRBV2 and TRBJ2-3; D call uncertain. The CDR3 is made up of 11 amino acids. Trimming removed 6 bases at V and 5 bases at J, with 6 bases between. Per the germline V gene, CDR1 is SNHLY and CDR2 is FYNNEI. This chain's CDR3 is CASRRKDTQYF. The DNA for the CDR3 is TGTGCCAGCAGGAGGAAAGATACGCAGTATTTT.

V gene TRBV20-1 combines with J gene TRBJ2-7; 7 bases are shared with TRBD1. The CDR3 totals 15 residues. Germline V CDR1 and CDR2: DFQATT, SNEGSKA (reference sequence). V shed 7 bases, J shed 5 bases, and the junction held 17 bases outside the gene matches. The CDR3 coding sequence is TGCAGTGTTTTAGACAGGGAAAAATCCCTAGACGAGCAGTACTTC. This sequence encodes CSVLDREKSLDEQYF.

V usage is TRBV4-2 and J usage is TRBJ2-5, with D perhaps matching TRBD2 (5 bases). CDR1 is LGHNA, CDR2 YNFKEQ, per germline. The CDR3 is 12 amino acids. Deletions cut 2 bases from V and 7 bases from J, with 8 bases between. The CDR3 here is CASSQPGGTQYF. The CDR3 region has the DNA TGTGCCAGCAGCCAACCCGGAGGGACCCAGTACTTC.

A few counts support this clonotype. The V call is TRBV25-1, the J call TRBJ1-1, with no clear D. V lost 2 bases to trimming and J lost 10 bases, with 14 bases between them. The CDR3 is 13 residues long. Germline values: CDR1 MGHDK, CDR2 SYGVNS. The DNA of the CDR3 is TGTGCCAGCAGTGAAACTGGGTATGGTCGAGCTTTCTTT. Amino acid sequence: CASSETGYGRAFF.

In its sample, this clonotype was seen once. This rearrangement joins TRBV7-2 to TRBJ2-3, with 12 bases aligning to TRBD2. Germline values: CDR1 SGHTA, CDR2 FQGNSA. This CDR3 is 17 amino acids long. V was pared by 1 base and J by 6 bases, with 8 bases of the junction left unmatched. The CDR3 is CASSLGLAGVEGDTQYF. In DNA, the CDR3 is TGTGCCAGCAGCTTAGGACTAGCGGGAGTTGAAGGGGATACGCAGTATTTT.

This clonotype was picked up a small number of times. CDR3 bases: TGTGCCAGCAGCCACGAGGTCTATAAGCAGTTCTTC. Translated: CASSHEVYKQFF. The chain is built from TRBV5-4 and TRBJ2-1, with D unclear. The CDR3 covers 12 residues. Between the trimmed V and J ends, which lost 4 bases and 11 bases, there was a span of 13 bases. The germline gives CDR1 SGHNT, CDR2 YYREEE (reference sequence).